The 12 T cell receptor beta chains below all came from one sample that was sequenced in a study of blood T cell repertoires in COVID-19. The data were produced by immunoSEQ multiplex PCR, yet TCRdb's version contains in-frame clones alone and is incomplete. The sample lists 150,000 or so clones; about nine tenths were seen once. Sequences were obtained from peripheral blood. The receptors derive from a man older than 75 with acute or convalescent COVID-19.

The rearrangement links TRBV5-6 to TRBJ1-2; a weak D match, TRBD1 (5 bases). Germline CDR1 reads SGHDT; CDR2 reads YYEEEE. Deletions cut 4 bases from V and 4 bases from J, with 20 bases between. This CDR3 region has 16 residues. CDR3: CASSLAPGGSVYGYTF. DNA for the CDR3: TGTGCCAGCAGCCTCGCGCCGGGGGGGAGTGTCTATGGCTACACCTTC.

This chain connects TRBV4-1 to TRBJ2-3, with 12 nucleotides matching TRBD2. Trimming at V came to 4 bases and at J to 4 bases, leaving 6 bases not matched to a gene. The CDR3 is 16 residues long. Germline V gene lookup returns CDR1 MGHRA and CDR2 YSYEKL. CDR3: CASSRRTSGDPDTQYF. The CDR3 DNA follows: TGCGCCAGCAGCCGAAGGACTAGCGGGGATCCAGATACGCAGTATTTT.

The gene calls are TRBV7-3 and TRBJ2-5; D may be TRBD2 (5 bases). This CDR3 is 16 amino acids long. Germline CDR1 reads SGHTA; CDR2 reads FQGTGA. The V and J ends lost 1 base and 1 base respectively, with 13 bases between them. The chain's CDR3 is CASSLIGFGGQETQYF. The CDR3 DNA follows: TGTGCCAGCAGCTTAATAGGCTTTGGAGGCCAAGAGACCCAGTACTTC.

Written as DNA, the CDR3 is TGTGCCAGCAGTGTTGCGGGGGGCGGTCAGCCCCAGCATTTT. It translates to CASSVAGGGQPQHF. V is TRBV6-4 and J is TRBJ1-5; D possibly corresponds to TRBD1 (6 bases). Looked up from germline, CDR1 is MRHNA and CDR2 is SNTAGT. CDR3 length equals 14 residues. V lost 4 bases and J lost 6, with 13 bases in between.

The chain recombines TRBV29-1 with TRBJ2-2; TRBD1 matches 9 bases. The CDR3 contains 13 residues. Germline CDR1 is SQVTM and CDR2 is ANQGSEA. Losses at the gene ends were 5 bases for V and 4 bases for J; bases not matched to a gene: 2. Written as DNA, the CDR3 is TGCAGCGTTCCGGGACAGGGCACCGGGGAGCTGTTTTTT. Its protein is CSVPGQGTGELFF.

The chain joins TRBV9 to TRBJ2-3, with D perhaps TRBD2 (5 bases). The germline gives CDR1 SGDLS, CDR2 YYNGEE. The V end lost 4 bases, the J end lost 4 bases, and 10 bases lay between the germline ends. This CDR3 comprises 13 residues. Here the CDR3 DNA reads TGTGCCAGCAGCCTCCCCGGGGCAGATACGCAGTATTTT. Translating it yields CASSLPGADTQYF.

V gene TRBV19 combines with J gene TRBJ2-5, with 10 nucleotides matching TRBD1. The CDR3 extends over 16 amino acids. CDR1 is LNHDA and CDR2 is SQIVND in the germline V gene (reference sequence). J lost 5 bases, V lost 5 bases, and 11 bases had no gene match. As DNA, the CDR3 is TGTGCCAGTAGTTCTCCCCTCGGGACAGGGGTCGAGACCCAGTACTTC. Amino acids: CASSSPLGTGVETQYF.

The chain combines TRBV19 with TRBJ2-7, with 7 bases matching TRBD1. V lost 6 bases and J lost 2; bases outside the gene matches: 7. This CDR3 is built from 14 residues. Germline assignment: CDR1 LNHDA and CDR2 SQIVND (reference sequence). The CDR3 loop reads CASRKDRDTYEQYF. The CDR3 DNA is TGTGCCAGTAGGAAAGACAGGGACACCTACGAGCAGTACTTC.

This chain connects TRBV6-5 to TRBJ1-2; D gene uncertain. The V end lost 5 bases, the J end lost 4 bases, and 14 bases lay between the germline ends. Germline-derived CDR1 and CDR2 are MNHEY and SVGAGI. The CDR3 is 14 residues long. This CDR3 is CASSREAGIYGYTF. CDR3 nucleotides: TGTGCCAGCAGTCGAGAAGCGGGGATCTATGGCTACACCTTC.

This clone was seen more than once but under ten times. The chain couples TRBV28 to TRBJ2-6, with a tentative D call TRBD1 (6 bases). The CDR3 covers 16 residues. V lost 5 bases and J lost 2, with 13 bases in between. Germline loops: CDR1 MDHEN, CDR2 SYDVKM. The CDR3 reads CASSQVSGAGANVLTF. The CDR3, as DNA: TGTGCCAGCAGTCAAGTCTCAGGGGCTGGGGCCAACGTCCTGACTTTC.

This sequence joins TRBV5-5 and TRBJ2-5, with TRBD2 matching 7 bases. The germline gives CDR1 SGHKS, CDR2 YYEKEE (reference sequence). J was trimmed by 5 bases and V by 4 bases; bases with no gene match: 11. This CDR3 region has 15 residues. As DNA, the CDR3 is TGTGCCAGCAGCGCCGGACTAGGGAGCGGGGAGACCCAGTACTTC. This translates into CASSAGLGSGETQYF.

The rearrangement uses TRBV2 and TRBJ2-2; 11 nucleotides agree with TRBD2. Losses at the gene ends were 8 bases for V and 1 base for J; bases not matched to a gene: 3. The CDR3 is made up of 15 amino acids. Germline V gene sequence: CDR1 SNHLY, CDR2 FYNNEI. CDR3 bases: TGTGCCAGCTCCGGGACTAGCGGGAACACCGGGGAGCTGTTTTTT. This codes for CASSGTSGNTGELFF.